This TCR beta chain is drawn from a study of Ad26.COV2.S vaccination and SARS-CoV-2 variants. The assay was immunoSEQ multiplex PCR, and TCRdb's table has in-frame clones only and misses some. The data show 180,000 or so clones, with 87% seen just once and less than 6% held by the top ten. From germline, CDR1 is SGHTA and CDR2 FQGTGA. Trimming removed 1 base from V and 1 base from J, with 13 bases in between. The CDR3 consists of 16 residues. On this clone itself: What it binds is not known.

Findings of the study overall: The study found higher spike-specific TCR breadth in vaccine than placebo recipients. Analyses of TCR breadth and depth may have underestimated total T cell responses. Vaccinees reportedly had broad spike-specific CD8+ and CD4+ T cell responses.

This receptor was obtained from a human donor who had recovered from COVID-19. The sample consisted of peripheral blood, taken after recovery from COVID-19. The chain joins TRBV7-3 to TRBJ1-1, with D possibly being TRBD1 (6 bases). The DNA of the CDR3 is TGTGCCAGCAGCTTAAACGGCAACAGGGCGAACACTGAAGCTTTCTTT. Its translation: CASSLNGNRANTEAFF.